This T cell receptor (beta chain) comes out of a study of T-cell memory formation after mild COVID-19. Across the study: Across donors, TCR clusters were largely donor specific.

The sample holds many counts of this clonotype. Its antigen is unidentified. This CDR3 contains 16 residues. The V segment lost 6 bases and the J segment 0 bases; nucleotides outside the gene matches: 7. TCR alpha and TCR beta cDNA libraries carrying sample barcodes and UMIs came from 5'RACE with constant-segment primers. TCRdb redid the calling of the 5' RACE reads with MiXCR, one entry per CDR3 protein. The sample consists of fewer than 350,000 distinct CDR3 sequences, more than 15% of them appearing once. Findings and caveats of the study: CD4+ contracting clones were found mainly in CM and EM, and CD8+ ones in EMRA. There was a balanced CD4/CD8 profile in clones contracting day 15 to 85, and later expanders leaned CD4+.

The TCR sequence derives from a man younger than 30 who had mild COVID-19 (a few samples of this study predate the infection). Cell type and time point are not known. The J gene is TRBJ2-3, the V gene TRBV12-3 or TRBV12-4; 9 bases fit TRBD1. The material sequenced was PBMCs or a T cell subset sorted from them (not recorded which). CDR3: CASSRRDRASTDTQYF. CDR3 DNA sequence: TGTGCCAGCAGCCGTCGGGACAGGGCCAGCACAGATACGCAGTATTTT.